A single T cell receptor (beta chain) is shown here with its context. Its antigen is undetermined. This sample stems from a study of CD8+ T cells in alopecia areata. Looking at the study overall: Treatment comprised oral tofacitinib, 5 to 10 mg twice daily, in treated patients.

V was pared by 2 bases and J by 2 bases, with 23 bases between. Germline assignment: CDR1 LGHNT and CDR2 FRNRAP. The length of the CDR3 is 19 residues. The study's findings and limits: Sequencing of scalp tissue also captures the resident alphabeta T cells of normal skin. Mouse data revealed clearer TCR sharing than patient data did, a gap possibly tied to HLA.

From PBMCs, CD4+ and CD8+ T cells were sorted. RNA was extracted and reverse transcribed into cDNA as the sequencing template. Method: immunoSEQ multiplex PCR; TCRdb's copy keeps in-frame clones and lacks some. This table has approximately 180,000 clones, about 66% appearing once. The clonotype comes from a human donor with alopecia areata. Sequenced here: CD8+ T cells sorted from blood, sampled at week 0. The J gene is TRBJ2-3, the V gene TRBV12-5; D is possibly TRBD1 (6 bases). CDR3 nucleotides: TGTGCTAGTGGTTTGTACAGGGATGCCCCCCTCGGGATCACAGATACGCAGTATTTT. It yields the protein CASGLYRDAPLGITDTQYF.